This T cell receptor (beta chain) was documented in a study of blood T cells in healthy people across ages. Study-wide points: The fall in TCR beta diversity per million T cells was roughly linear with age.

The table lists this clonotype with a few counts. The antigen is undetermined. Donors gave roughly 10 milliliters of peripheral blood apiece. Per-sample yields of isolated PBMCs were at least 7 million. A J-beta primer mix and a sample-barcoded 5' primer were used in a second PCR of roughly 6 to 12 cycles. A template-switch adaptor containing 12 random nucleotides labeled each cDNA molecule. TCRdb passed the 5' RACE reads through MiXCR, listing each CDR3 protein once. Of roughly 1.7 million distinct CDR3 sequences in the sample, about 35% were seen once. V lost 6 bases and J lost 5, with 16 bases in between. The germline V gene has CDR1 SGHAT and CDR2 FQNNGV. CDR3 length: 14 amino acids.

This chain links TRBV11-2 with TRBJ2-5; possibly TRBD2 for D (6 bases). The specimen was blood. This receptor was obtained from a woman aged 30 to 39 in good health. The CDR3 sequence: CASSFPGAGETQYF. The CDR3 DNA follows: TGTGCCAGCAGTTTCCCCGGGGCGGGGGAGACCCAGTACTTC.